One sample yielded the 19 T cell receptor beta chains listed below, sequenced in a study of cytomegalovirus exposure and HLA in healthy donors. The primer mix had 60 Vbeta and 13 Jbeta primers. Sequencing was performed with immunoSEQ multiplex PCR; in TCRdb, only in-frame clones are kept and a portion is missing. Of 140,000 to 150,000 clones in the sample, 80% to 85% were seen once. Material for sequencing was PBMCs. The receptors were sampled from a male donor in good health and CMV-seronegative.

The genes are TRBV15 and TRBJ2-1; 8 nucleotides align to TRBD1. The V and J ends lost 5 bases and 3 bases, in that order; junction bases with no gene match: 9. CDR3 size: 16 residues. The germline V gene encodes CDR1 LNHNV and CDR2 YYDKDF (reference sequence). For the CDR3, the DNA is TGTGCCACCAGCCCAACTGGACAGGGAATCTACAATGAGCAGTTCTTC. It translates to CATSPTGQGIYNEQFF.

This chain links TRBV10-1 with TRBJ1-6; tentative D call: TRBD1 (5 bases). The CDR3 consists of 18 residues. CDR1 WNHNN and CDR2 SYGVQD come from the germline V gene (reference sequence). The V end lost 8 bases, the J end lost 5 bases, and 25 bases lay between the germline ends. CDR3 in DNA: TGCGCCAGCTACGTCATCCCCTGGCAGGGCAGAAATAATTCACCCCTCCACTTT. Amino acids: CASYVIPWQGRNNSPLHF.

The V and J genes are TRBV6-5 and TRBJ2-7; 10 bases agree with TRBD2. From germline, CDR1 is MNHEY and CDR2 SVGAGI. The trim removed 11 bases at V and 1 base at J, leaving 5 bases unmatched. CDR3 length equals 13 residues. CDR3 sequence: CAVQREGSYEQYF. In nucleotides, the CDR3 is TGTGCCGTGCAGCGGGAGGGGTCCTACGAGCAGTACTTC.

The V call is TRBV6-1, the J call TRBJ1-6; D perhaps matches TRBD1 (6 bases). The CDR3 is made up of 14 amino acids. Germline CDR1 is MNHNS and CDR2 is SASEGT. The V end was cut by 1 base, the J end by 7 bases, with 8 bases between. CDR3 nucleotides: TGTGCCAGCAGTGAAGGACAGGAAAATTCACCCCTCCACTTT. Amino acid sequence: CASSEGQENSPLHF.

The chain couples TRBV4-1 to TRBJ2-7; TRBD1 matches at 10 bases. Per the germline V gene, CDR1 is MGHRA and CDR2 is YSYEKL. Unmatched junction bases numbered 3, after V lost 1 base and J lost 6 bases. CDR3 length equals 14 residues. CDR3 nucleotide sequence: TGCGCCAGCAGCCAAGGACAGGGGGCTGTCGAGCAGTACTTC. Amino acid sequence: CASSQGQGAVEQYF.

This chain uses TRBV7-9 with TRBJ2-5; no clear D. Trimming removed 11 bases at V and 3 bases at J, with 10 bases between. This CDR3 has 11 residues. Per the germline V gene, CDR1 is SEHNR and CDR2 is FQNEAQ (reference sequence). CDR3 loop: CAVRLEETQYF. The CDR3, as DNA: TGTGCCGTACGGCTAGAAGAGACCCAGTACTTC. Looking up the rest from reference TRBV7-9 and TRBJ2-5 gives the full variable domain: DTGVSQNPRHKITKRGQNVTFRCDPISEHNRLYWYRQTLGQGPEFLTYFQNEAQLEKSRLLSDRFSAERPKGSFSTLEIQRTEQGDSAMYLCAVRLEETQYFGPGTRLLVL.

In its sample, this clone was seen once. The chain links TRBV7-2 to TRBJ2-1, with TRBD2 matching 9 bases. With 5 bases clipped from V and 5 bases from J, the junction kept 10 bases outside the gene matches. Germline lookup yields CDR1 SGHTA and CDR2 FQGNSA. The CDR3 is 16 amino acids. The CDR3 is CASSPQEREVHNEQFF. The CDR3 coding sequence is TGTGCCAGCAGCCCTCAGGAGCGGGAGGTCCACAATGAGCAGTTCTTC.

This clone was seen a few times. The chain joins TRBV30 to TRBJ2-1, with a weak D call TRBD2 (5 bases). The germline gives CDR1 GTSNPN, CDR2 SVGIG (reference sequence). The CDR3 has 14 residues. CDR3 region: CAFRRERLDNEQFF. As DNA, the CDR3 is TGTGCTTTTCGTAGGGAGAGACTGGACAATGAGCAGTTCTTC.

This chain joins TRBV10-3 and TRBJ2-2, with D unclear. Per germline, CDR1 ENHRY and CDR2 SYGVKD. The V and J ends lost 7 bases and 0 bases respectively, with 12 bases between them. This CDR3 region has 15 residues. In DNA, the CDR3 is TGTGCCATCAATTTAGCCAGTGCGAACACCGGGGAGCTGTTTTTT. Its translation is CAINLASANTGELFF.

The chain combines TRBV12-5 with TRBJ2-7; 7 bases map to TRBD1. CDR3 size: 16 residues. Germline loops: CDR1 LGHNT, CDR2 FRNRAP. V lost 0 bases, J lost 5 bases, and 10 bases stayed unmatched. CDR3 nucleotide sequence: TGTGCTAGTGGTTTGGTTCTGAAACAGGGGTTCGACGAGCAGTACTTC. It codes for CASGLVLKQGFDEQYF.

The table lists this clone with a count of one. The chain employs TRBV5-1 and TRBJ2-3; 8 bases map to TRBD2. The junction had 5 bases not matched to a gene; V was cut back by 5 bases and J by 0 bases. The CDR3 length is 15 residues. CDR1 is SGHRS, CDR2 YFSETQ, per germline. The CDR3 region is CASSTVAGSTDTQYF. The CDR3 DNA is TGCGCCAGCAGTACGGTAGCGGGGAGCACAGATACGCAGTATTTT.

This chain connects TRBV5-1 to TRBJ1-2, with 7 positions matching TRBD1. After removal of 2 bases from V and 3 bases from J, the junction contained 7 bases not matched to a gene. Germline assignment: CDR1 SGHRS and CDR2 YFSETQ. CDR3 size: 15 residues. CDR3 nucleotides: TGCGCCAGCAGCTTAGGAAGGGGGCGCGACTATGGCTACACCTTC. Translation: CASSLGRGRDYGYTF. The complete variable domain, with remaining parts taken from reference TRBV5-1 and TRBJ1-2, reads KAGVTQTPRYLIKTRGQQVTLSCSPISGHRSVSWYQQTPGQGLQFLFEYFSETQRNKGNFPGRFSGRQFSNSRSEMNVSTLELGDSALYLCASSLGRGRDYGYTFGSGTRLTVV.

This rearrangement joins TRBV2 to TRBJ2-7; 12 nucleotides align to TRBD2. Trimming at V came to 2 bases and at J to 4 bases, leaving 6 bases not matched to a gene. CDR1 is SNHLY and CDR2 is FYNNEI in the germline V gene. This CDR3 has 16 residues. CDR3 nucleotide sequence: TGTGCCAGCAGTGAACTAGCGGGAGGGAGACGGTACGAGCAGTACTTC. Protein: CASSELAGGRRYEQYF.

The chain uses TRBV2 and TRBJ1-2; TRBD1 aligns across 7 bases. Germline assignment: CDR1 SNHLY and CDR2 FYNNEI. J lost 3 bases, V lost 3 bases, and 4 bases had no gene match. This CDR3 contains 14 residues. The DNA for the CDR3 is TGTGCCAGCAGTGACCCAGGGGGACACTATGGCTACACCTTC. Its protein product is CASSDPGGHYGYTF.

This chain joins TRBV4-1 and TRBJ2-4; 8 nucleotides align to TRBD1. Trimming removed 3 bases from V and 12 bases from J; junction bases left unmatched: 10. The CDR3 runs 14 residues. The germline CDR1 and CDR2 sequences are MGHRA and YSYEKL. CDR3 region: CASSHPGQGPTQYF. Here the CDR3 DNA reads TGCGCCAGCAGCCATCCTGGACAGGGACCCACTCAGTACTTC.

The chain recombines TRBV28 with TRBJ2-7, with TRBD1 as a possible D gene (6 bases). V lost 2 bases, J lost 5 bases, and 13 bases lay in between. CDR3 length: 14 amino acids. Germline V lookup: CDR1 MDHEN, CDR2 SYDVKM. The CDR3 nucleotides are TGTGCCAGCAGTTTACCGACAGGAATCCACGAGCAGTACTTC. It codes for CASSLPTGIHEQYF.

The V call is TRBV27, the J call TRBJ1-5; D remains unclear. Germline V CDR1 and CDR2: MNHEY, SMNVEV (reference sequence). The CDR3 loop spans 16 amino acids. The ends were cut back, 4 bases at V and 0 bases at J, with 13 bases in the middle. CDR3 DNA sequence: TGTGCCAGCAGTTCCCCGGAGGGCTATAGCAATCAGCCCCAGCATTTT. Protein sequence: CASSSPEGYSNQPQHF.

V usage is TRBV7-9 and J usage is TRBJ1-2; no firm D call. Germline CDR1 SEHNR, CDR2 FQNEAQ (reference sequence). The CDR3 runs 15 residues. V was trimmed by 1 base and J by 4 bases, leaving 13 bases between them. The CDR3 is CASSLGSPNFYGYTF. The CDR3 nucleotides are TGTGCCAGCAGCTTAGGCTCCCCTAACTTCTATGGCTACACCTTC.

The gene calls are TRBV7-2 and TRBJ1-3; a possible D gene is TRBD1 (5 bases). The CDR3 is 15 residues long. V was pared by 4 bases and J by 5 bases, with 15 bases between. Germline CDR1 is SGHTA and CDR2 is FQGNSA. This CDR3 is CASSSGVETRNTIYF. CDR3 nucleotides: TGTGCCAGCAGCTCGGGGGTGGAGACGAGAAACACCATATATTTT.